Following are 9 T cell receptor beta chains from one sample sequenced in a study of cytomegalovirus exposure and HLA in healthy donors. The PCR contained 60 Vbeta and 13 Jbeta primers. Generated by immunoSEQ multiplex PCR, the TCRdb table keeps only in-frame clones and is missing some. Of some 150,000 clones listed, around 79% were seen once; the top ten hold 3.5%. The specimen sequenced was PBMCs. These TCRs come from a human donor in good health.

This clone has a single count. The chain couples TRBV13 to TRBJ2-3, with a tentative D call TRBD1 (6 bases). The CDR3 length is 15 residues. With 5 bases removed from V and 2 bases from J, the gap between germline ends came to 14 bases. Germline lookup yields CDR1 PRHDT and CDR2 FYEKMQ (reference sequence). CDR3: CASSDPGESTDTQYF. Written as DNA, the CDR3 is TGTGCCAGCAGCGATCCAGGGGAATCCACAGATACGCAGTATTTT.

The chain recombines TRBV28 with TRBJ2-3; 8 nucleotides agree with TRBD2. The CDR3 has 16 amino acids. V was pared by 2 bases and J by 1 base, with 5 bases of the junction left unmatched. Germline values: CDR1 MDHEN, CDR2 SYDVKM. Here the CDR3 DNA reads TGTGCCAGCAGTTTAGAAGCGGGAGATGGCACAGATACGCAGTATTTT. Its translation is CASSLEAGDGTDTQYF.

Worth noting for this clone: Other nucleotide sequences in the sample specify the same CDR3. The rearrangement uses TRBV6-5 and TRBJ2-7; the D is unclear. The CDR3 sequence is 14 residues long. CDR1 and CDR2 from the germline V gene are MNHEY and SVGAGI. V was pared by 0 bases and J by 1 base, with 7 bases between. In DNA form, the CDR3 reads TGTGCCAGCAGTTACTCGGCAGGTTCCTACGAGCAGTACTTC. Amino acid sequence: CASSYSAGSYEQYF.

This clone was detected a few times. This chain connects TRBV6-5 to TRBJ1-1, with 8 bases lining up with TRBD1. Germline V gene lookup returns CDR1 MNHEY and CDR2 SVGAGI. V lost 5 bases, J lost 1 base, and 3 bases stayed unmatched. The CDR3 covers 14 residues. The CDR3 region has the DNA TGTGCCAGCAGTGGACAGGGATGGAACACTGAAGCTTTCTTT. Translation: CASSGQGWNTEAFF.

V is TRBV12-5 and J is TRBJ2-3; the match to TRBD2 covers 7 bases. This CDR3 comprises 15 residues. With 2 bases clipped from V and 2 bases from J, the junction kept 4 bases outside the gene matches. CDR1 and CDR2 from the germline V gene are LGHNT and FRNRAP. CDR3: CASGLSSGYTDTQYF. The CDR3 DNA reads as TGTGCTAGTGGTTTGTCTAGCGGATACACAGATACGCAGTATTTT.

The chain joins TRBV18 to TRBJ1-6; 7 positions agree with TRBD1. This CDR3 is 17 amino acids long. Trimming took 3 bases from V and 6 from J; bases not matched to a gene: 11. Germline CDR1 reads KGHSH; CDR2 reads LQKENI. CDR3 sequence (DNA): TGTGCCAGCTCACCGGTAAACACAGGGGTAGGTAATTCACCCCTCCACTTT. The encoded protein is CASSPVNTGVGNSPLHF. The full variable domain, rest sourced from reference TRBV18 and TRBJ1-6, is NAGVMQNPRHLVRRRGQEARLRCSPMKGHSHVYWYRQLPEEGLKFMVYLQKENIIDESGMPKERFSAEFPKEGPSILRIQQVVRGDSAAYFCASSPVNTGVGNSPLHFGNGTRLTVT.

The chain joins TRBV27 to TRBJ1-1; the D gene is possibly TRBD1 (6 bases). Germline V gene data show CDR1 as MNHEY and CDR2 as SMNVEV (reference sequence). The CDR3 length is 13 residues. V lost 6 bases, J lost 6 bases, and 14 bases lay in between. In nucleotides, the CDR3 is TGTGCCAGCAGCCCTACAGGGATCGCTGAAGCTTTCTTT. The encoded protein is CASSPTGIAEAFF.

This sequence joins TRBV6-1 and TRBJ2-5; possibly TRBD1 for D (6 bases). The CDR3 spans 13 residues. Trimming shortened V by 4 bases and J by 4 bases, and 10 bases separated the two germline ends. Germline CDR1 and CDR2: MNHNS and SASEGT. CDR3: CASSGRGGETQYF. CDR3 bases: TGTGCCAGCAGTGGTAGAGGGGGAGAGACCCAGTACTTC.

The chain employs TRBV4-3 and TRBJ2-1; D possibly corresponds to TRBD2 (6 bases). The CDR3 has 18 amino acids. Germline CDR1 LGHNA, CDR2 YSLEER. The V end lost 0 bases, the J end lost 0 bases, and 15 bases lay between the germline ends. The CDR3 region has the DNA TGCGCCAGCAGCCAAGATAGGCGCGGGACCCGCTCCTACAATGAGCAGTTCTTC. It yields the protein CASSQDRRGTRSYNEQFF.